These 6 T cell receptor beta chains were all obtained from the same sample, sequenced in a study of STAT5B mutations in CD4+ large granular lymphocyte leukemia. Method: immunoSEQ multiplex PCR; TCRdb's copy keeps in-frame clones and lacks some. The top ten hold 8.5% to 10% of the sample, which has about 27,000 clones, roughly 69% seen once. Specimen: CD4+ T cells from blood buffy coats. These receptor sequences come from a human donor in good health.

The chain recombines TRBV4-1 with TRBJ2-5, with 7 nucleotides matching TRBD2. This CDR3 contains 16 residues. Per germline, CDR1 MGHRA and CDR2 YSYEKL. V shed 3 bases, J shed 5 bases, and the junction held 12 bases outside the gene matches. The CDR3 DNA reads TGCGCCAGCAGCCACGGGGAGGGGTGGAAAAGGGAGACCCAGTACTTC. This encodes CASSHGEGWKRETQYF.

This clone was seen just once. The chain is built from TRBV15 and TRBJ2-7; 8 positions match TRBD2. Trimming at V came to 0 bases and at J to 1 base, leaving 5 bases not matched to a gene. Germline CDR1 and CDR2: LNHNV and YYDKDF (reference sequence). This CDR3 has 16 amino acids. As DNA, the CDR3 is TGTGCCACCAGCAGAGAACTATCTAGCGGGTCCTACGAGCAGTACTTC. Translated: CATSRELSSGSYEQYF.

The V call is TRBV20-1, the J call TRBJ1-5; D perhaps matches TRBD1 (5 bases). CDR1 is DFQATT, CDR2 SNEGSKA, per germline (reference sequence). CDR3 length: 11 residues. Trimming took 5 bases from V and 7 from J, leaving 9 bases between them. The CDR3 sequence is CSALGGQPQHF. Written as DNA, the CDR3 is TGCAGTGCTCTTGGGGGACAGCCCCAGCATTTT.

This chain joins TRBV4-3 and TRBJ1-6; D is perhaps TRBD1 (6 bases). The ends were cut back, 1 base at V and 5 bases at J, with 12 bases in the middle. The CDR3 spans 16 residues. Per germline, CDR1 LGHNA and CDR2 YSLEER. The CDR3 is CASSQVRGTNNSPLHF. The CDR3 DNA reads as TGCGCCAGCAGCCAAGTCAGAGGGACAAATAATTCACCCCTCCACTTT.

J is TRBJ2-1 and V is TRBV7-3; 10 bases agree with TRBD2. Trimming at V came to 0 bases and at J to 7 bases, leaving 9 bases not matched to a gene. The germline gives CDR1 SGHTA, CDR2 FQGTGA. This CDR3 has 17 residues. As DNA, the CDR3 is TGTGCCAGCAGCTTAACTACACCGAGCGGGGGGGCTAATGAGCAGTTCTTC. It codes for CASSLTTPSGGANEQFF.

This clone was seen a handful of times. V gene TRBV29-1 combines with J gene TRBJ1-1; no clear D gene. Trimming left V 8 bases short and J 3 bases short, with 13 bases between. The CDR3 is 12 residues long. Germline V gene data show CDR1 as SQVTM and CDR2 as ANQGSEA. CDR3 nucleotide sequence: TGCAGCCCCGTACATGGGGACACTGAAGCTTTCTTT. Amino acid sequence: CSPVHGDTEAFF.